Each of the 5 T cell receptor beta chains below was sequenced from the same sample in a study of blood T cell repertoires in COVID-19. Profiled with immunoSEQ multiplex PCR; TCRdb holds only in-frame clones, not every one. Seen here are roughly 230,000 clones, 85% observed once, and the top ten hold 6% to 7%. The material sequenced was peripheral blood. The receptors were gathered from an older woman with active or convalescent COVID-19.

The chain recombines TRBV12-3 or TRBV12-4 with TRBJ1-2, with TRBD1 identical over 7 bases. The CDR3 sequence is 13 residues long. Trimming took 5 bases from V and 7 from J; bases not matched to a gene: 7. For the CDR3, the DNA is TGTGCCAGCAGTCTACAGGGGACCGCTGGCTACACCTTC. Its protein product is CASSLQGTAGYTF.

This chain links TRBV5-1 with TRBJ2-6; TRBD2 matches 9 bases. V lost 0 bases and J lost 2; bases outside the gene matches: 0. Germline V CDR1 and CDR2: SGHRS, YFSETQ. The CDR3 sequence is 16 residues long. CDR3 DNA sequence: TGCGCCAGCAGCTTGGTAGCGGGAGCTGGGGCCAACGTCCTGACTTTC. It specifies CASSLVAGAGANVLTF.

J is TRBJ2-7 and V is TRBV6-5; 7 bases are a match to TRBD2. This CDR3 comprises 15 residues. Germline CDR1 reads MNHEY; CDR2 reads SVGAGI. CDR3 sequence reads: CGGGLGGEGYYEQYF. In nucleotides, the CDR3 is TGTGGGGGCGGCCTGGGAGGGGAAGGGTACTACGAGCAGTACTTC.

The chain is built from TRBV15 and TRBJ1-5; no clear D gene. V was pared by 3 bases and J by 3 bases, with 12 bases between. The CDR3 is 15 residues long. Per germline, CDR1 LNHNV and CDR2 YYDKDF (reference sequence). The CDR3 region has the DNA TGTGCCACCAGCAGCGGACTATCCTACAATCAGCCCCAGCATTTT. Amino acids: CATSSGLSYNQPQHF.

The genes are TRBV4-1 and TRBJ2-1; no clear D. V dropped 0 bases and J dropped 0 bases, with 21 bases sitting between them. The germline gives CDR1 MGHRA, CDR2 YSYEKL. The CDR3 sequence is 20 residues long. The DNA for the CDR3 is TGCGCCAGCAGCCAAGATCGTGGCGACACCCTCCTTCTCTCCTACAATGAGCAGTTCTTC. It codes for CASSQDRGDTLLLSYNEQFF.